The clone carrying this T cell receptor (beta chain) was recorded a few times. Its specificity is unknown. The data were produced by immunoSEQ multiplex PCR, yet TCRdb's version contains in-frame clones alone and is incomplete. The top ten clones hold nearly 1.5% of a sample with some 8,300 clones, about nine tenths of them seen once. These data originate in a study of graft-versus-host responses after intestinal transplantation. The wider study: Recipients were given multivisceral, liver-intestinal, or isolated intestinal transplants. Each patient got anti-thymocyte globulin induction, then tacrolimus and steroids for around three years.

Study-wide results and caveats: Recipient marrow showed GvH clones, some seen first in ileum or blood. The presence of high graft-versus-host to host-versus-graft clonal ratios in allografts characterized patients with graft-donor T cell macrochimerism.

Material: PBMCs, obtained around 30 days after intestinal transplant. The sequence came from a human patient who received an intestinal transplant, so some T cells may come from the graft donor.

The CDR3, as DNA: TGCAGCGTTTTTTCCACAGGGTTGACTGAAGCTTTCTTT. This translates into CSVFSTGLTEAFF. This chain links TRBV29-1 with TRBJ1-1, with D perhaps TRBD1 (6 bases). The CDR3 totals 13 residues. V dropped 5 bases and J dropped 5 bases, with 15 bases sitting between them. CDR1 and CDR2 from the germline V gene are SQVTM and ANQGSEA. Together with reference TRBV29-1 and TRBJ1-1, the CDR3 gives the full variable domain: SAVISQKPSRDICQRGTSLTIQCQVDSQVTMMFWYRQQPGQSLTLIATANQGSEATYESGFVIDKFPISRPNLTFSTLTVSNMSPEDSSIYLCSVFSTGLTEAFFGQGTRLTVV.